This T cell receptor (beta chain) was recorded in a study of T cells in tuberculosis. Turning to the study itself: In South Africa, adults with active tuberculosis were compared with IGRA-negative and latently infected IGRA-positive adolescents. Study-wide results and caveats: GEM motif frequencies gave about 70% accuracy; the GMM repertoire gave about 90%. The TCR-beta difference was not significant; alpha differences partly reflected length.

In the case of this clone: Antigen specificity is unknown.

Data came from immunoSEQ multiplex PCR; TCRdb stores just in-frame clones and leaves some out. The sample shows tens of thousands of clones, approximately 97% of them seen only once. The ends were cut back, 2 bases at V and 5 bases at J, with 12 bases in the middle. The CDR3 length is 14 residues. Per the germline V gene, CDR1 is SGDLS and CDR2 is YYNGEE. Material: PBMCs. This clonotype was sampled from a donor between 5 and 29 years old with latent tuberculosis or without tuberculosis infection. The chain links TRBV9 to TRBJ2-3; D possibly corresponds to TRBD1 (5 bases). The CDR3 sequence is CASSVLGLRDTQYF. Here the CDR3 DNA reads TGTGCCAGCAGCGTTTTGGGGCTGAGAGATACGCAGTATTTT.